This T cell receptor (beta chain) is drawn from a study of shared clonotypes between healthy human individuals. In the study overall: A couple of female and a few male donors aged 18 to 49 were enrolled. A donor's plate count was three for CD4 naive and three for CD4 memory; CD8 naive had two and CD8 memory one.

Study conclusions and caveats: Generally, naive subsets (rather than memory subsets) showed larger estimated richness.

CD45RO-negative CD8 cells positively selected for CCR7 made up the naive population, which excluded terminally differentiated effector memory CD45RA+ cells. Clones were read by immunoSEQ multiplex PCR, and TCRdb kept only the in-frame ones, dropping some. Here the sample spans 800,000 or so clones, 96% being singletons. Comment on this clone: Its target is not known.

This TCR was sampled from a man in his thirties or forties in good health. The sample was naive CD8+ T cells sorted from blood.

In DNA, the CDR3 is TGCAGCGTTGAAAGAGGAGGGAGCTCCTACAATGAGCAGTTCTTC. Translating it yields CSVERGGSSYNEQFF. The rearrangement uses TRBV29-1 and TRBJ2-1; D may be TRBD2 (6 bases). The germline gives CDR1 SQVTM, CDR2 ANQGSEA. The CDR3 totals 15 residues. Trimming took 2 bases from V and 0 from J, leaving 11 bases between them.